This TCR beta chain was found in a study of shared clonotypes between healthy human individuals. V was clipped by 5 bases and J by 5 bases, with 15 bases between them. Germline CDR1 and CDR2: MDHEN and SYDVKM. The CDR3 is made up of 14 amino acids. The investigators split CD4+ cells into a CD45RA+ naive subset and a CD45RA-negative memory subset. Method: immunoSEQ multiplex PCR; TCRdb's copy keeps in-frame clones and lacks some. The sample has over a million clones; around 74% are singletons. This chain uses TRBV28 with TRBJ1-2; weak D call: TRBD1 (6 bases). This TCR derives from a man aged 18 to 29 in good health. The sample consisted of memory CD4+ T cells sorted from blood. The sample's subset: CD45RA-negative fraction. For the CDR3, the DNA is TGTGCCAGCAGTATCGACAGGCCCCTATATGGCTACACCTTC. It codes for CASSIDRPLYGYTF.